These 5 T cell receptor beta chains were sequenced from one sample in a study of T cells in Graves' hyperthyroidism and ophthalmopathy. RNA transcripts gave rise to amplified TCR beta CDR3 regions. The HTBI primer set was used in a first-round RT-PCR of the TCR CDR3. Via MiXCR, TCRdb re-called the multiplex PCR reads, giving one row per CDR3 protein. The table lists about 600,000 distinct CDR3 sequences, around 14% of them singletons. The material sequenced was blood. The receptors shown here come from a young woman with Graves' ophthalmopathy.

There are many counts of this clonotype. The CDR3, as DNA: TGTGCCAGCAGCGGGAGCGGGGGCATTCAGTACTTC. The encoded protein is CASSGSGGIQYF. The chain uses TRBV28 and TRBJ2-4; 8 bases match TRBD2. Germline-derived CDR1 and CDR2 are MDHEN and SYDVKM. The length of the CDR3 is 12 residues. Germline trimming cut 6 bases from V and 9 bases from J; bases unmatched to any gene: 4.

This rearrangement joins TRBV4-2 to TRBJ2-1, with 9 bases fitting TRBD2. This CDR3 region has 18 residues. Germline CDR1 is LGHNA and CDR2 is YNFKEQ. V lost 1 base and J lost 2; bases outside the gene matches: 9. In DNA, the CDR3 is TGTGCCAGCAGCCAAGGGACTAGCGAAACCCTGGCCTACAATGAGCAGTTCTTC. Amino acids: CASSQGTSETLAYNEQFF.

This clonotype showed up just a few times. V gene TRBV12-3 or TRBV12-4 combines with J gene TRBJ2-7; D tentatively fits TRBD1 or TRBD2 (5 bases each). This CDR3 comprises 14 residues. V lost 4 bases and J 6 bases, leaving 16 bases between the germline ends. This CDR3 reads CASSSWDRGPEQYF. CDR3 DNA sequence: TGTGCCAGCAGTTCCTGGGACCGGGGACCCGAGCAGTACTTC.

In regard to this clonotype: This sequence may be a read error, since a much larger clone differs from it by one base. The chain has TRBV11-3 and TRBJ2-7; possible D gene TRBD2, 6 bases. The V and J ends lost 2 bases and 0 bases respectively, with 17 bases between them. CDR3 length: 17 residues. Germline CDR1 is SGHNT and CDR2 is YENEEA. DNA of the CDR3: TGTGCCAGCAGCTTAAGTTCCCGAGCGGAGGGCTCCTACGAGCAGTACTTC. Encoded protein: CASSLSSRAEGSYEQYF. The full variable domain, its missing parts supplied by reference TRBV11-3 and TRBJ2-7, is EAGVVQSPRYKIIEKKQPVAFWCNPISGHNTLYWYLQNLGQGPELLIRYENEEAVDDSQLPKDRFSAERLKGVDSTLKIQPAELGDSAVYLCASSLSSRAEGSYEQYFGPGTRLTVT.

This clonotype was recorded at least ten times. CDR3: CASSPRRGGATDTQYF. CDR3 coding DNA: TGTGCCAGCTCACCTCGTCGGGGGGGAGCCACAGATACGCAGTATTTT. This chain links TRBV18 with TRBJ2-3, with 8 bases identical to TRBD2. Per germline, CDR1 KGHSH and CDR2 LQKENI. The CDR3 totals 16 residues. With V trimmed by 3 bases and J by 2 bases, 7 bases remained unmatched.